The clone carrying this T cell receptor (beta chain) has only a few counts. TCRdb reprocessed the 5' RACE reads with MiXCR, giving one entry per CDR3 protein. The profile shows around 300,000 distinct CDR3 sequences, around 4.5% of them singletons. The CDR3 has 15 residues. Germline V gives CDR1 LGHNA, CDR2 YNFKEQ. V was pared by 1 base and J by 5 bases, with 12 bases between. These data are taken from a study of T cells after yellow fever vaccination. This chain links TRBV4-2 with TRBJ1-5; D remains ambiguous. The source of this sequence is a man aged 18-30 years who received the YFV17D yellow fever vaccine. The sequenced sample was PBMCs, obtained 15 days after the yellow fever booster vaccination. CDR3 region: CASSQAGRLDQPQHF. CDR3 coding DNA: TGTGCCAGCAGCCAAGCGGGGAGGTTGGATCAGCCCCAGCATTTT.